The 21 T cell receptor beta chains presented below share a single source sample, sequenced in a study of low-dose radiotherapy and immunotherapy resistance in tumors. TRAV- and TRBV-specific primers primed first-strand cDNA, covering alpha and beta chains. The authors amplified TCRs for around 20 PCR cycles with a constant-region primer and a V-primer adapter. TCRdb recomputed calls from the reads with MiXCR, one row per CDR3 protein. The table records approximately 91,000 distinct CDR3 sequences, 20% to 25% of them present only once. Stated time point: after trial treatment. The treatment: LDRT plus nivolumab, ipilimumab, low-dose cyclophosphamide and aspirin (RACIN trial). The sample was PBMCs, taken after low-dose radiotherapy plus immunotherapy. The receptors were gathered from a female donor with ovarian cancer.

This clonotype has only one observation. The rearrangement uses TRBV15 and TRBJ1-6; a weak D match, TRBD1 (5 bases). Germline V gives CDR1 LNHNV, CDR2 YYDKDF (reference sequence). V lost 0 bases and J 10 bases, leaving 16 bases between the germline ends. CDR3 length: 16 amino acids. CDR3 loop: CATSRDRRGTGSPLHF. In DNA, the CDR3 is TGTGCCACCAGCAGAGATCGGCGGGGGACGGGATCACCCCTCCACTTT.

The rearrangement uses TRBV6-6 and TRBJ2-6, with a weak D call TRBD2 (6 bases). Germline V gene data show CDR1 as MNHNY and CDR2 as SVGAGI (reference sequence). The V end was cut by 4 bases, the J end by 0 bases, with 10 bases between. The CDR3 runs 16 residues. The CDR3, as DNA: TGTGCCAGCAGTTCGGGACTCGCCTCTGGGGCCAACGTCCTGACTTTC. It specifies CASSSGLASGANVLTF.

A note on this clonotype: A far larger clone is one base from this, pointing to a likely read error. The chain couples TRBV5-1 to TRBJ2-1; 9 positions agree with TRBD1. Germline lookup yields CDR1 SGHRS and CDR2 YFSETQ. V gave up 7 bases and J gave up 10 bases; unmatched junction bases: 12. This CDR3 is 14 amino acids long. CDR3 DNA sequence: TGCGCCAGCGGGCCGGACAGGGGCCCCTACGAGCAGTTCTTC. This sequence encodes CASGPDRGPYEQFF. Drawing the rest from reference TRBV5-1 and TRBJ2-1, the complete variable domain is KAGVTQTPRYLIKTRGQQVTLSCSPISGHRSVSWYQQTPGQGLQFLFEYFSETQRNKGNFPGRFSGRQFSNSRSEMNVSTLELGDSALYLCASGPDRGPYEQFFGPGTRLTVL.

This clonotype was observed a handful of times. The chain links TRBV19 to TRBJ2-1, with D perhaps assigned TRBD1 or TRBD2 (5 bases each). The CDR3 extends over 13 amino acids. Trimming shortened V by 4 bases and J by 6 bases, and 10 bases separated the two germline ends. CDR1 LNHDA and CDR2 SQIVND come from the germline V gene (reference sequence). Written as DNA, the CDR3 is TGTGCCAGTAGTAGCACAGGACTCAATGAGCAGTTCTTC. Protein: CASSSTGLNEQFF.

V usage is TRBV7-2 and J usage is TRBJ2-7; TRBD1 matches at 9 bases. This CDR3 has 15 amino acids. Germline CDR1 reads SGHTA; CDR2 reads FQGNSA. V was clipped by 4 bases and J by 3 bases; unmatched bases: 7. CDR3 bases: TGTGCCAGCAGCTCCGACAGGGGGTTTTTCTACGAGCAGTACTTC. This sequence encodes CASSSDRGFFYEQYF.

There are many counts of this clonotype. The chain is built from TRBV24-1 and TRBJ2-3; no clear D gene. Trimming took 3 bases from V and 1 from J, leaving 7 bases between them. The CDR3 runs to 14 residues. CDR1 KGHDR and CDR2 SFDVKD come from the germline V gene. CDR3 loop: CATSDRRGTDTQYF. DNA of the CDR3: TGTGCCACCAGTGATCGACGTGGCACAGATACGCAGTATTTT.

About this clonotype: No DNA is shown, since the ends of the CDR3 on it are uncertain; the CDR3 is the one TCRdb lists. This rearrangement joins TRBV5-1 to TRBJ1-5. The CDR3 spans 14 amino acids, including both terminal residues. The germline gives CDR1 SGHRS, CDR2 YFSETQ. CDR3 in amino acids: CASSLEANQPQHFF.

This clonotype was seen many times. The chain carries TRBV4-1 and TRBJ2-2; 8 bases line up with TRBD2. The CDR3 loop spans 15 amino acids. With 4 bases clipped from V and 4 bases from J, the junction kept 5 bases outside the gene matches. In germline, CDR1 is MGHRA, CDR2 YSYEKL. CDR3 DNA: TGCGCCAGCAGCCGCGGGGGGTCGATCACCGGGGAGCTGTTTTTT. Amino acids: CASSRGGSITGELFF.

The chain couples TRBV6-6 to TRBJ1-2; TRBD1 aligns across 9 bases. V trimming: 2 bases; J trimming: 2 bases; junction bases outside the gene matches: 6. From germline, CDR1 is MNHNY and CDR2 SVGAGI (reference sequence). The CDR3 covers 16 residues. The CDR3 DNA follows: TGTGCCAGCAGTTACGGGGACAGGGTAGTGAACTATGGCTACACCTTC. This gives the protein CASSYGDRVVNYGYTF.

This clonotype was found many times. CDR3 nucleotides: TGTGCCAGCAGTTACTCGACGCTGGACAGGGGAGAACCCCTCCACTTT. Amino acid sequence: CASSYSTLDRGEPLHF. The chain has TRBV6-6 and TRBJ1-6, with TRBD1 identical over 9 bases. The CDR3 is 16 amino acids. V lost 0 bases to trimming and J lost 12 bases; unmatched junction nucleotides: 9. The V gene's germline CDR1 is MNHNY and CDR2 SVGAGI (reference sequence).

The V call is TRBV5-1, the J call TRBJ2-1; 10 nucleotides align to TRBD1. The CDR3 spans 15 residues. Germline loops: CDR1 SGHRS, CDR2 YFSETQ. Germline trimming cut 5 bases from V and 3 bases from J; bases unmatched to any gene: 5. CDR3 DNA: TGCGCCAGCAGTGAGAGGACAGGGGGCTACAATGAGCAGTTCTTC. Residues: CASSERTGGYNEQFF.

This clonotype was seen many times. The rearrangement uses TRBV28 and TRBJ2-1; a weak D match, TRBD1 (5 bases). Germline-derived CDR1 and CDR2 are MDHEN and SYDVKM. This CDR3 is 13 amino acids long. V shed 2 bases and J shed 5 bases, with 7 bases lying between them. CDR3 loop: CASSLTGNNEQFF. CDR3 DNA: TGTGCCAGCAGTTTAACAGGCAACAATGAGCAGTTCTTC.

At least ten counts were recorded for this clonotype. The chain joins TRBV20-1 to TRBJ2-3; D unresolved. V gave up 5 bases and J gave up 1 base, with 13 bases separating them. The CDR3 is 14 amino acids. Germline CDR1 and CDR2: DFQATT and SNEGSKA (reference sequence). The chain's CDR3 is CSAHEASGTDTQYF. The CDR3 DNA reads TGCAGTGCTCACGAGGCCAGCGGCACAGATACGCAGTATTTT.

There are many counts of this clonotype. The chain recombines TRBV28 with TRBJ1-1, with D possibly matching TRBD1 (5 bases). In germline, CDR1 is MDHEN, CDR2 SYDVKM. There are 16 residues in the CDR3. V shed 5 bases and J shed 2 bases, with 18 bases lying between them. The CDR3: CASSPFLWGGNTEAFF. As DNA, the CDR3 is TGTGCCAGCAGTCCCTTCCTCTGGGGGGGAAACACTGAAGCTTTCTTT.

The chain employs TRBV20-1 and TRBJ2-1; tentatively, D is TRBD1 (5 bases). Germline CDR1 and CDR2: DFQATT and SNEGSKA (reference sequence). V was trimmed by 5 bases and J by 6 bases, leaving 14 bases between them. The CDR3 extends over 13 amino acids. CDR3 coding DNA: TGCAGTGCTCGGTACCAGGGTATCAATGAGCAGTTCTTC. It specifies CSARYQGINEQFF.

This clonotype was observed many times. V is TRBV4-1 and J is TRBJ1-3; no firm D call. Germline CDR1 and CDR2: MGHRA and YSYEKL. This CDR3 is 16 amino acids long. Trimming shortened V by 1 base and J by 1 base, and 11 bases separated the two germline ends. Written as DNA, the CDR3 is TGCGCCAGCAGCCAAGGGGATTATACTTCTGGAAACACCATATATTTT. This encodes CASSQGDYTSGNTIYF.

The rearrangement uses TRBV6-2 or TRBV6-3 and TRBJ2-7; tentative D call: TRBD1 (8 bases). Per germline, CDR1 MNHEY and CDR2 SVGEGT. V lost 5 bases, J lost 3 bases, and 14 bases lay in between. The CDR3 length is 14 residues. CDR3 DNA sequence: TGTGCCAGCAGTGGGGGGGGGACAGGCTACGAGCAGTACTTC. It encodes CASSGGGTGYEQYF.

The chain carries TRBV5-1 and TRBJ2-5, with a possible D match to TRBD2 (5 bases). V lost 3 bases to trimming and J lost 3 bases, with 9 bases between them. Per the germline V gene, CDR1 is SGHRS and CDR2 is YFSETQ. CDR3 length equals 13 residues. Here the CDR3 reads CASSSPGKETQYF. The CDR3 DNA is TGCGCCAGCAGCTCTCCGGGAAAAGAGACCCAGTACTTC.

This clonotype was seen only a few times. V gene TRBV11-2 combines with J gene TRBJ2-3; D is undetermined. The CDR3 runs to 12 residues. The germline V and J ends were trimmed by 8 bases and 1 base, with 7 bases remaining between them. The germline V gene has CDR1 SGHAT and CDR2 FQNNGV. Here the CDR3 DNA reads TGTGCCAGCCGCGAGGGCACAGATACGCAGTATTTT. Protein: CASREGTDTQYF.

There are many counts of this clonotype. The chain recombines TRBV12-3 or TRBV12-4 with TRBJ1-1; D not resolved. CDR3 length: 13 amino acids. V gave up 4 bases and J gave up 8 bases, with 14 bases separating them. CDR3 protein: CASSSPRVVEAFF. In DNA form, the CDR3 reads TGTGCCAGCAGTTCCCCCCGAGTGGTAGAAGCTTTCTTT.

The sample holds many counts of this clonotype. The chain employs TRBV28 and TRBJ2-5; D remains unclear. The V end was cut by 2 bases, the J end by 2 bases, with 9 bases between. This CDR3 has 14 residues. Germline V gene data show CDR1 as MDHEN and CDR2 as SYDVKM. CDR3 DNA sequence: TGTGCCAGCAGTTTAGTCAACCAGCAAGAGACCCAGTACTTC. Translated, it gives CASSLVNQQETQYF.